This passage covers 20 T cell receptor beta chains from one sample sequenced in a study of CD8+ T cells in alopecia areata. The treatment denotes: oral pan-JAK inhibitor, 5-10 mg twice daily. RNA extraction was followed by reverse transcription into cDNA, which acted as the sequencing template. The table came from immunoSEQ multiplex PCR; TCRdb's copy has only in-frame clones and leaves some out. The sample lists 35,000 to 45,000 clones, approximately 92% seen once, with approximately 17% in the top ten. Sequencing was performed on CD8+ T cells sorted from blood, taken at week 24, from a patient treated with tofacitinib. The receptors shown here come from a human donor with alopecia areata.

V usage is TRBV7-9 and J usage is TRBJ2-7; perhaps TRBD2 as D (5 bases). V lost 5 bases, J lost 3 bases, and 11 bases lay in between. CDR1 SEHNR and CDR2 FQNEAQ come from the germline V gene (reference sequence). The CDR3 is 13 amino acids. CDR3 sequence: CASSPPGNYEQYF. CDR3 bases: TGTGCCAGCAGCCCGCCGGGGAACTACGAGCAGTACTTC. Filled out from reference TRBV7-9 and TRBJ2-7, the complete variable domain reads DTGVSQNPRHKITKRGQNVTFRCDPISEHNRLYWYRQTLGQGPEFLTYFQNEAQLEKSRLLSDRFSAERPKGSFSTLEIQRTEQGDSAMYLCASSPPGNYEQYFGPGTRLTVT.

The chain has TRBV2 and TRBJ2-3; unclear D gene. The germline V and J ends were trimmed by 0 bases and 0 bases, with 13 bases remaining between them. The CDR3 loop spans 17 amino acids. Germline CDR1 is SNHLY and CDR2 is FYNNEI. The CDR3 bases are TGTGCCAGCAGTGAAGCGGAACACGTTACTAGCACAGATACGCAGTATTTT. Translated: CASSEAEHVTSTDTQYF.

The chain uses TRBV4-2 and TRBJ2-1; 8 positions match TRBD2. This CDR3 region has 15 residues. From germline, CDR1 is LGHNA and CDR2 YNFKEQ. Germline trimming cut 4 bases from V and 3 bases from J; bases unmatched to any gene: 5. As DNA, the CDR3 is TGTGCCAGCAGCCCCTTGAGCGGGGGCTACAATGAGCAGTTCTTC. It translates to CASSPLSGGYNEQFF.

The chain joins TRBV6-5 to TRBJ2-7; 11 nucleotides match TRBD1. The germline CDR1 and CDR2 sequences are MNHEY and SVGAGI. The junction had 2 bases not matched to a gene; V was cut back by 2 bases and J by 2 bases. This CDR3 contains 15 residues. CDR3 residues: CASSYVGQGAYEQYF. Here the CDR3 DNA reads TGTGCCAGCAGTTACGTGGGACAGGGGGCCTACGAGCAGTACTTC.

The CDR3 DNA sequence: TGTGCCAGCAGCGTAGCAGGTAGCGGGGGGGCCGACATTCAGTACTTC. It specifies CASSVAGSGGADIQYF. The chain has TRBV9 and TRBJ2-4, with TRBD2 identical over 11 bases. The V and J ends lost 0 bases and 8 bases, in that order; junction bases with no gene match: 7. Germline V CDR1 and CDR2: SGDLS, YYNGEE. This CDR3 is 16 amino acids long. Variable domain in full (rest from reference TRBV9 and TRBJ2-4): DSGVTQTPKHLITATGQRVTLRCSPRSGDLSVYWYQQSLDQGLQFLIQYYNGEERAKGNILERFSAQQFPDLHSELNLSSLELGDSALYFCASSVAGSGGADIQYFGAGTRLSVL.

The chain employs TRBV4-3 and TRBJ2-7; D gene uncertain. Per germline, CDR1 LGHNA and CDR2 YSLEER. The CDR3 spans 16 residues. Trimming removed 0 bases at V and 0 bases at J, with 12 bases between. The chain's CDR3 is CASSQDRSESSYEQYF. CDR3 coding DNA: TGCGCCAGCAGCCAAGATAGAAGCGAGAGCTCCTACGAGCAGTACTTC.

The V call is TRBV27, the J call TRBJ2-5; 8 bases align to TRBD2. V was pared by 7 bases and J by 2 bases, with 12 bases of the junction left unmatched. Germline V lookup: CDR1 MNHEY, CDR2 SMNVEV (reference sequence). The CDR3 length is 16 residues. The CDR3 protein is CASKLFGTRGQETQYF. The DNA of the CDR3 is TGTGCCAGCAAGCTCTTCGGGACTAGAGGTCAAGAGACCCAGTACTTC.

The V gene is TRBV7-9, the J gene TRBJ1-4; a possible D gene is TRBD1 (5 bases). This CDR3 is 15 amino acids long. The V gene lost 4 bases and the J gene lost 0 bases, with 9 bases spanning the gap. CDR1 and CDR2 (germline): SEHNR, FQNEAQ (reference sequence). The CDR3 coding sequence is TGTGCCAGCAGCTCAGGGTCGACAACTAATGAAAAACTGTTTTTT. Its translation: CASSSGSTTNEKLFF.

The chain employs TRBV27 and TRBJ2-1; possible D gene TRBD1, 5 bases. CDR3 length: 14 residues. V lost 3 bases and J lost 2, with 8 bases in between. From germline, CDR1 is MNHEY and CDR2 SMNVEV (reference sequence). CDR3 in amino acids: CASSLQGTYNEQFF. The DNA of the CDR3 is TGTGCCAGCAGTTTGCAGGGAACCTACAATGAGCAGTTCTTC.

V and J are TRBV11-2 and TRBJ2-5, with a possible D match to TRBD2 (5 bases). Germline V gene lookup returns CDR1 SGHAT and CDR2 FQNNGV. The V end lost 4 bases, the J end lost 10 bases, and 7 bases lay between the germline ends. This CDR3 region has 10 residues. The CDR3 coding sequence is TGTGCCAGCAGCTCCGGGGACCAGTACTTC. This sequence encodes CASSSGDQYF.

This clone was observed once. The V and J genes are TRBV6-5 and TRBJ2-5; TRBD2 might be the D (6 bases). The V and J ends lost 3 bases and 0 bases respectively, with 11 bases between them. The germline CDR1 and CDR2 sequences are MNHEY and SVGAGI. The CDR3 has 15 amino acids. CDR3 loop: CASSYAGRYQETQYF. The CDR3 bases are TGTGCCAGCAGTTATGCGGGACGGTACCAAGAGACCCAGTACTTC.

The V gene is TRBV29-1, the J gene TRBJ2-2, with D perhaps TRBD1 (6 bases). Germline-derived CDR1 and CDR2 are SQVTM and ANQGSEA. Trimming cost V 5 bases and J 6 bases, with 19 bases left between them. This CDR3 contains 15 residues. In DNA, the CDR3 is TGCAGCGTTCGAGAAAACAGGGTCGAATCCGGGGAGCTGTTTTTT. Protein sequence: CSVRENRVESGELFF.

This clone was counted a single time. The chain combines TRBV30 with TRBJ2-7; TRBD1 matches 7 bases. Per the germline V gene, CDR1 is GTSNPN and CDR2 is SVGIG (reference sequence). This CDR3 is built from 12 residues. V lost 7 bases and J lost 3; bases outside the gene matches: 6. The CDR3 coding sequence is TGTGCCTTGGAGGCAGGGGGCTACGAGCAGTACTTC. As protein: CALEAGGYEQYF.

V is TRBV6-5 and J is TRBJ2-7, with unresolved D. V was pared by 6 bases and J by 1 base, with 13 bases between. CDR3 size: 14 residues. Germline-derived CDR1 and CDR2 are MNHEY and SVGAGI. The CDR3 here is CASSLTWGSYEQYF. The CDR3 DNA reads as TGTGCCAGCAGCCTTACCTGGGGATCCTACGAGCAGTACTTC.

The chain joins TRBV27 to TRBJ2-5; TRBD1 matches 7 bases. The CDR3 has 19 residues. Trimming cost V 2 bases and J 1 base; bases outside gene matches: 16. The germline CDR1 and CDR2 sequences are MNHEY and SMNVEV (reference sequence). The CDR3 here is CASSLMGVNRGSGQETQYF. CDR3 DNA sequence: TGTGCCAGCAGTTTAATGGGGGTCAACAGGGGTTCGGGCCAAGAGACCCAGTACTTC.

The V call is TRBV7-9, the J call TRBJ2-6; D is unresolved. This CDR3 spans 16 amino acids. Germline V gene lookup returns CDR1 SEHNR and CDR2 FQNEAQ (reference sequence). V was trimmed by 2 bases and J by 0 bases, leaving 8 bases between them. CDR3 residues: CASSLTESSGANVLTF. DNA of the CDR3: TGTGCCAGCAGCTTAACGGAAAGCTCTGGGGCCAACGTCCTGACTTTC.

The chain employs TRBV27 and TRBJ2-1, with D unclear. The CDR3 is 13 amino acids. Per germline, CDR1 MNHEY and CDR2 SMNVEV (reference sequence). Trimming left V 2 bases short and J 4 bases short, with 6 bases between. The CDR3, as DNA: TGTGCCAGCAGTTTAGACTCATACAATGAGCAGTTCTTC. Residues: CASSLDSYNEQFF.

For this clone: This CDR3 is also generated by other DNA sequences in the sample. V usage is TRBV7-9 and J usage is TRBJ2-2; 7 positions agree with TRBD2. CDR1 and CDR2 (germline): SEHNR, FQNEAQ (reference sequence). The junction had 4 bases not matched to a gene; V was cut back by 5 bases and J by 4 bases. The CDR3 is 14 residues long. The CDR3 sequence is CASSPGGGTGELFF. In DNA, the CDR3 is TGTGCCAGCAGCCCGGGCGGGGGCACCGGGGAGCTGTTTTTT.

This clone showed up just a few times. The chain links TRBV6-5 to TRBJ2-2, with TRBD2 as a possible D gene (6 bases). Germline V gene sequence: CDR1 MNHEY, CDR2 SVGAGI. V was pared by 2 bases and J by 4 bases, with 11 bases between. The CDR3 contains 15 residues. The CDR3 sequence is CASSYGEVGTGELFF. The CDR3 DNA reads TGTGCCAGCAGTTACGGGGAGGTGGGCACCGGGGAGCTGTTTTTT.

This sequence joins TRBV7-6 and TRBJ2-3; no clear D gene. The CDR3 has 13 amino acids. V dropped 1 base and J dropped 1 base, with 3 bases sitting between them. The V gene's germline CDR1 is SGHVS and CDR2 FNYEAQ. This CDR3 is CASSLGGTDTQYF. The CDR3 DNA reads TGTGCCAGCAGCTTAGGGGGCACAGATACGCAGTATTTT. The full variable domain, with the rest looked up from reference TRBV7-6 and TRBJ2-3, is GAGVSQSPRYKVTKRGQDVALRCDPISGHVSLYWYRQALGQGPEFLTYFNYEAQQDKSGLPNDRFSAERPEGSISTLTIQRTEQRDSAMYRCASSLGGTDTQYFGPGTRLTVL.